This is a list of T cell receptor beta chains from one sample in a study of regulatory T cells in long-lasting Graves disease. TCRdb ran MiXCR on the multiplex PCR reads and lists one entry per CDR3 protein. The profile shows 400,000 to 500,000 distinct CDR3 sequences, about 16% of them singletons. The same data also went into a second study, on T cells in Graves' hyperthyroidism and ophthalmopathy.

The sample was peripheral blood mononuclear cells (PBMCs), taken at new diagnosis, from a patient treated with antithyroid drugs. Receptors originate from a woman aged 25 to 45 with Graves disease. CDR3s include the opening cysteine and the closing phenylalanine or tryptophan.

TRBV12-3/TRBV12-4	TRBJ1-1	CASSFTQNTEAFF
TRBV6-5	TRBJ2-3	CASSYGGSDPDTQYF
TRBV11-3	TRBJ2-1	CASSTVAGIGVNEQFF
TRBV4-1	TRBJ2-1	CASRGNTGYNEQFF
TRBV6-2/TRBV6-3	TRBJ1-6	CASSPDSRTYNSPLHF
TRBV18	TRBJ2-1	CASSPLSGRLNEQFF
TRBV29-1	TRBJ2-5	CSVVGALPVGETQYF
TRBV29-1	TRBJ1-2	CSAQGTGNYGYTF
TRBV30	TRBJ2-6	CAIPPGAGANVLTF
TRBV30	TRBJ2-1	CAWTSGNNEQFF
TRBV6-1	TRBJ2-7	CASSEITSPALEQYF
TRBV28	TRBJ1-1	CASSLNTGNTEAFF
TRBV27	TRBJ2-7	CASSPPRLAGGPHEQYF
TRBV29-1	TRBJ2-1	CSVIPGLAGENEQFF
TRBV18	TRBJ1-1	CASSPLAGRENTEAFF
TRBV18	TRBJ2-3	CASSPRGDFIHRTDTQYF
TRBV18	TRBJ2-1	CASSPLRGAGITNNEQFF
TRBV5-1	TRBJ2-7	CASSSPGLFNEQYF
TRBV3-1	TRBJ2-7	CASSQGVTAYEQYF
TRBV24-1	TRBJ2-7	CATSDFDGSEQYF
TRBV10-3	TRBJ1-1	CAISESDRPANTEAFF
TRBV24-1	TRBJ1-1	CATSASAGGRGLGEAFF
TRBV2	TRBJ2-7	CASREVAGGEQYF
TRBV5-1	TRBJ1-3	CASSLGPNSGNTIYF
TRBV7-2	TRBJ2-3	CASSLGVSGTTDTQYF
TRBV12-3/TRBV12-4	TRBJ2-5	CASSPGGNRGLGGTQYF
TRBV9	TRBJ2-7	CASSGTNAEQYF
TRBV5-1	TRBJ2-7	CASSPMGGLAFHEQYF
TRBV5-5	TRBJ2-3	CASSWSGRSSTDTQYF
TRBV20-1	TRBJ2-5	CSARTPQTGLKTQYF
TRBV10-3	TRBJ1-5	CAISEQNQPQHF
TRBV19	TRBJ1-5	CASNPLDREGQPQHF
TRBV29-1	TRBJ1-2	CSSPDRGNGYTF
TRBV10-3	TRBJ2-7	CASGQGSYEQYF
TRBV7-3	TRBJ2-7	CASSLGTPGYEQYF
TRBV18	TRBJ1-3	CASSSSGRNTGNTIYF
TRBV2	TRBJ1-1	CASMRMNTEAFF
TRBV12-3/TRBV12-4	TRBJ2-7	CASSLEVGAYEQYF
TRBV14	TRBJ1-1	CASSQEWGGGEAFF
TRBV27	TRBJ2-7	CASSSLGTNSYEQYF
TRBV10-3	TRBJ2-2	CAISESGGATGELFF
TRBV7-9	TRBJ1-1	CASSLNTEAFF
TRBV30	TRBJ2-2	CAGIAEITGELFF
TRBV11-3	TRBJ2-1	CASSSRTRYDEQFF
TRBV13	TRBJ1-6	CASSPAATGRNSPLHF
TRBV2	TRBJ1-2	CASSEAGAGGGGYTF
TRBV20-1	TRBJ1-6	CSARTGTGNNSPLHF
TRBV5-5	TRBJ1-1	CASSLASGQVGDTEAFF
TRBV27	TRBJ2-1	CASSFSGGPLNEQFF
TRBV5-4	TRBJ1-5	CASSRGLGDQPQHF
TRBV20-1	TRBJ1-1	CSASRTGRAEAFF
TRBV12-3/TRBV12-4	TRBJ2-1	CASIKAGGLHEQFF
TRBV24-1	TRBJ1-5	CATSDTRTGVQPQHF
TRBV20-1	TRBJ1-5	CSAGTGKNQPQHF
TRBV13	TRBJ2-5	CASSLVDSGDIGTQYF